This T cell receptor beta chain was retrieved from a study of ipilimumab plus nivolumab after autologous stem cell transplantation. Study in general: Typical patient got 5 ipilimumab doses and roughly 8 nivolumab doses (median).

Generated by immunoSEQ multiplex PCR, the TCRdb table keeps only in-frame clones and is missing some. The sample gives approximately 15,000 clones, roughly 79% of which show up once; roughly 10% is in the top ten. Ipilimumab, 1 mg/kg, started 14 to 28 days after autologous transplant. The CDR3 is 16 amino acids. Trimming removed 1 base from V and 4 bases from J; junction bases left unmatched: 7. The germline V gene has CDR1 LGHNA and CDR2 YNFKEQ. The clonotype was recovered from a male donor with primary mediastinal lymphoma. V is TRBV4-2 and J is TRBJ2-1, with 7 bases aligning to TRBD1. The sequencing here drew on PBMCs, taken in a trial of ipilimumab plus nivolumab as post-transplant consolidation. Written as DNA, the CDR3 is TGTGCCAGCAGCCAAGGGGACAGTACGTTTTACAATGAGCAGTTCTTC. Protein sequence: CASSQGDSTFYNEQFF.